This T cell receptor (beta chain) was captured by sequencing in a study of T cell changes during pregnancy in multiple sclerosis. The CDR3 sequence is 15 residues long. V lost 5 bases, J lost 3 bases, and 14 bases lay in between. Germline lookup yields CDR1 WSHSY and CDR2 SAAADI. Some clones are missing from TCRdb's copy, which holds only in-frame ones; the method was immunoSEQ multiplex PCR. The sample has 91,000 or so clones; around 92% are singletons. This receptor was obtained from a female donor with multiple sclerosis, enrolled in a pregnancy study. Sequencing used peripheral blood, obtained after pregnancy. The rearrangement links TRBV10-2 to TRBJ1-5, with a possible D match to TRBD1 (6 bases). CDR3 DNA sequence: TGCGCCAGCAGTTTGTCTCGGACAGACAATCAGCCCCAGCATTTT. Translating gives CASSLSRTDNQPQHF.